The 25 T cell receptor beta chains in this list originate from one sample, sequenced in a study of blood T cell repertoires in COVID-19. Data came from immunoSEQ multiplex PCR; TCRdb stores just in-frame clones and leaves some out. Of around 130,000 clones in the sample, around 80% were seen once. The sample comprised peripheral blood. The receptors were sampled from a woman aged 55 to 70 with acute or convalescent COVID-19.

The chain recombines TRBV5-1 with TRBJ2-1; weak D call: TRBD1 (5 bases). This CDR3 has 14 amino acids. Trimming shortened V by 4 bases and J by 3 bases, and 11 bases separated the two germline ends. Germline V gene lookup returns CDR1 SGHRS and CDR2 YFSETQ. The CDR3, as DNA: TGCGCCAGCAGCAATGAACAGGTCTACAATGAGCAGTTCTTC. This translates into CASSNEQVYNEQFF. Variable domain in full (rest from reference TRBV5-1 and TRBJ2-1): KAGVTQTPRYLIKTRGQQVTLSCSPISGHRSVSWYQQTPGQGLQFLFEYFSETQRNKGNFPGRFSGRQFSNSRSEMNVSTLELGDSALYLCASSNEQVYNEQFFGPGTRLTVL.

This clone appeared a single time. The CDR3 DNA is TGTGCCAGCAGCTTCGAGGGGAACACTGAAGCTTTCTTT. It yields the protein CASSFEGNTEAFF. V gene TRBV11-1 combines with J gene TRBJ1-1; the D is unclear. The germline CDR1 and CDR2 sequences are SGHAT and FQDESV (reference sequence). The CDR3 loop spans 13 amino acids. Deletions cut 3 bases from V and 1 base from J, with 6 bases between.

The chain joins TRBV7-9 to TRBJ2-3, with D maybe TRBD1 (6 bases). The CDR3 consists of 16 residues. Germline CDR1 reads SEHNR; CDR2 reads FQNEAQ (reference sequence). Trimming pared 4 bases from V and 2 bases from J, leaving 16 bases between. CDR3 sequence (DNA): TGTGCCAGCAGCTACGGACAGCGTTATTCCACAGATACGCAGTATTTT. Its translation is CASSYGQRYSTDTQYF.

In the case of this clone: Other DNA sequences in this sample translate to the same CDR3. This chain links TRBV10-3 with TRBJ1-4; TRBD1 matches 8 bases. The CDR3 is 15 amino acids. Trimming cost V 3 bases and J 2 bases; bases outside gene matches: 2. CDR1 ENHRY and CDR2 SYGVKD come from the germline V gene. The chain's CDR3 is CAISESGGTNEKLFF. The CDR3 DNA follows: TGTGCCATCAGTGAATCAGGGGGCACTAATGAAAAACTGTTTTTT.

This clone appeared a few times. The V gene is TRBV7-3, the J gene TRBJ2-7; D might be TRBD1 (6 bases). Trimming took off 5 bases at V and 3 bases at J, with 20 bases between the two ends. This CDR3 is 16 amino acids long. CDR1 is SGHTA, CDR2 FQGTGA, per germline. The CDR3 here is CASSLHGGQPHYEQYF. CDR3 coding DNA: TGTGCCAGCAGCCTCCATGGGGGCCAACCCCACTACGAGCAGTACTTC. The full variable domain, completed using reference TRBV7-3 and TRBJ2-7, is GAGVSQTPSNKVTEKGKYVELRCDPISGHTALYWYRQSLGQGPEFLIYFQGTGAADDSGLPNDRFFAVRPEGSVSTLKIQRTERGDSAVYLCASSLHGGQPHYEQYFGPGTRLTVT.

J is TRBJ1-4 and V is TRBV7-7; the D is unclear. The V gene's germline CDR1 is SSHAT and CDR2 FNYEAQ (reference sequence). The V gene lost 0 bases and the J gene lost 5 bases, with 10 bases spanning the gap. The CDR3 totals 15 residues. CDR3 residues: CASSLAIGGNEKLFF. The DNA of the CDR3 is TGTGCCAGCAGCTTAGCTATCGGCGGGAATGAAAAACTGTTTTTT.

The chain is built from TRBV6-5 and TRBJ1-4; 7 bases are shared with TRBD1. The germline V gene encodes CDR1 MNHEY and CDR2 SVGAGI. Unmatched junction bases numbered 12, after V lost 11 bases and J lost 6 bases. This CDR3 has 14 amino acids. The CDR3 loop is CAGGAGRGYEKLFF. The CDR3 DNA reads as TGTGCCGGAGGGGCGGGCAGGGGGTATGAAAAACTGTTTTTT.

The chain has TRBV5-1 and TRBJ2-1, with D tentatively TRBD2 (5 bases). Trimming stripped 2 bases from V and 5 bases from J, with 17 bases between. This CDR3 contains 16 residues. Germline V gene data show CDR1 as SGHRS and CDR2 as YFSETQ. The CDR3 is CASSFGSPSLNNEQFF. CDR3 nucleotide sequence: TGCGCCAGCAGCTTTGGGAGCCCGTCGCTAAACAATGAGCAGTTCTTC.

J is TRBJ2-2 and V is TRBV24-1, with D possibly matching TRBD1 (6 bases). The V end lost 4 bases, the J end lost 3 bases, and 11 bases lay between the germline ends. This CDR3 comprises 15 residues. Germline V gene sequence: CDR1 KGHDR, CDR2 SFDVKD. Here the CDR3 DNA reads TGTGCCACCAGTGACGGGGACACCTACACCGGGGAGCTGTTTTTT. Translation gives CATSDGDTYTGELFF.

The J gene is TRBJ1-2, the V gene TRBV4-1; D uncertain. Germline V CDR1 and CDR2: MGHRA, YSYEKL. The CDR3 is 15 amino acids. V lost 1 base and J 7 bases, leaving 16 bases between the germline ends. The CDR3 spells CASSQGDRGSRGYTF. For the CDR3, the DNA is TGCGCCAGCAGCCAAGGAGATCGGGGATCGCGTGGCTACACCTTC.

The sample holds a few counts of this clone. V and J are TRBV24-1 and TRBJ2-1; D may be TRBD1 (5 bases). Germline V CDR1 and CDR2: KGHDR, SFDVKD. The CDR3 runs to 15 residues. V shed 0 bases and J shed 5 bases, with 10 bases lying between them. The CDR3 protein is CATSDLKGRDNEQFF. As DNA, the CDR3 is TGTGCCACCAGTGATTTGAAGGGCAGGGACAATGAGCAGTTCTTC.

This chain uses TRBV2 with TRBJ2-1; 9 bases match TRBD2. The CDR3 spans 20 residues. The germline V gene has CDR1 SNHLY and CDR2 FYNNEI. The V segment lost 8 bases and the J segment 5 bases; nucleotides outside the gene matches: 25. The CDR3 nucleotides read TGTGCCAGCCCTTTGGGGCAGGCCGAAGCGGGGGGCCGATCGGACAATGAGCAGTTCTTC. This translates into CASPLGQAEAGGRSDNEQFF. Using reference TRBV2 and TRBJ2-1 for the parts outside the CDR3, the full variable domain is EPEVTQTPSHQVTQMGQEVILRCVPISNHLYFYWYRQILGQKVEFLVSFYNNEISEKSEIFDDQFSVERPDGSNFTLKIRSTKLEDSAMYFCASPLGQAEAGGRSDNEQFFGPGTRLTVL.

This chain links TRBV28 with TRBJ1-4; D not certain. The V and J ends lost 4 bases and 0 bases respectively, with 6 bases between them. Germline V gives CDR1 MDHEN, CDR2 SYDVKM. The CDR3 runs 14 residues. The CDR3 sequence is CASSYGATNEKLFF. The CDR3 bases are TGTGCCAGCAGTTACGGAGCAACTAATGAAAAACTGTTTTTT.

The rearrangement links TRBV20-1 to TRBJ2-2; D might be TRBD1 (5 bases). With 3 bases removed from V and 6 bases from J, the gap between germline ends came to 14 bases. The germline V gene encodes CDR1 DFQATT and CDR2 SNEGSKA (reference sequence). This CDR3 spans 14 amino acids. CDR3 loop: CSASQGFKAGELFF. The CDR3 region has the DNA TGCAGTGCTAGTCAGGGCTTTAAGGCCGGGGAGCTGTTTTTT.

V usage is TRBV3-1 (or the pseudogene TRBV3-2) and J usage is TRBJ2-7; D perhaps matches TRBD2 (5 bases). V lost 1 base to trimming and J lost 5 bases, with 6 bases between them. CDR1 is LGHDT, CDR2 YNNKEL, per germline (reference sequence). The CDR3 contains 12 residues. The CDR3 sequence: CASSQAGNEQYF. The CDR3, as DNA: TGTGCCAGCAGCCAAGCGGGGAACGAGCAGTACTTC.

The count of this clone is one. The CDR3 loop reads CASSPGTGNTGELFF. CDR3 nucleotide sequence: TGTGCCAGCAGCCCCGGGACAGGGAACACCGGGGAGCTGTTTTTT. The chain combines TRBV7-8 with TRBJ2-2; 8 bases line up with TRBD1. The CDR3 is 15 amino acids. Per germline, CDR1 SGHVS and CDR2 FQNEAQ. Germline trimming cut 5 bases from V and 1 base from J; bases unmatched to any gene: 3.

The sample holds a few counts of this clone. V is TRBV5-1 and J is TRBJ2-7; 8 bases map to TRBD1. CDR1 and CDR2 (germline): SGHRS, YFSETQ. The CDR3 totals 16 residues. After removal of 2 bases from V and 6 bases from J, the junction contained 13 bases not matched to a gene. The CDR3 loop is CASSFDAGTGRREQYF. As DNA, the CDR3 is TGCGCCAGCAGCTTTGACGCCGGGACAGGCCGCCGCGAGCAGTACTTC.

V usage is TRBV30 and J usage is TRBJ1-2, with 9 bases lining up with TRBD1. V was pared by 5 bases and J by 8 bases, with 6 bases of the junction left unmatched. Germline V CDR1 and CDR2: GTSNPN, SVGIG (reference sequence). The CDR3 is 12 amino acids. CDR3: CAWDRGEKGYTF. The CDR3 nucleotides read TGTGCCTGGGACAGGGGGGAGAAAGGCTACACCTTC.

The chain employs TRBV11-2 and TRBJ2-7; 9 positions match TRBD1. V shed 6 bases, J shed 3 bases, and the junction held 6 bases outside the gene matches. The V gene's germline CDR1 is SGHAT and CDR2 FQNNGV. The CDR3 totals 14 residues. The CDR3 is CASSPGTGIYEQYF. DNA for the CDR3: TGTGCCAGCAGTCCCGGGACAGGGATCTACGAGCAGTACTTC.

The CDR3 loop reads CASSVNLGTSLGETQYF. The CDR3 DNA reads TGTGCCAGCAGTGTAAACCTCGGGACATCCTTGGGAGAGACCCAGTACTTC. The chain couples TRBV6-1 to TRBJ2-5, with a tentative D call TRBD1 (6 bases). The CDR3 has 17 residues. Germline V CDR1 and CDR2: MNHNS, SASEGT. Trimming took 4 bases from V and 4 from J, leaving 22 bases between them.

CDR3 in amino acids: CASSLSGGWDGYTF. The CDR3 DNA reads TGTGCCAGCAGTCTATCAGGGGGCTGGGATGGCTACACCTTC. The V and J genes are TRBV28 and TRBJ1-2, with 8 bases lining up with TRBD1. The germline CDR1 and CDR2 sequences are MDHEN and SYDVKM. The CDR3 consists of 14 residues. V gave up 5 bases and J gave up 6 bases; unmatched junction bases: 8.

The rearrangement uses TRBV5-5 and TRBJ2-4; possibly TRBD1 for D (6 bases). V lost 0 bases, J lost 1 base, and 8 bases lay in between. The V gene's germline CDR1 is SGHKS and CDR2 YYEKEE (reference sequence). The CDR3 sequence is 15 residues long. CDR3 region: CASSLDQGAKNIQYF. CDR3 bases: TGTGCCAGCAGCTTGGATCAGGGGGCCAAAAACATTCAGTACTTC.

The chain combines TRBV20-1 with TRBJ1-1, with a weak D call TRBD1 (5 bases). The germline gives CDR1 DFQATT, CDR2 SNEGSKA (reference sequence). Trimming removed 3 bases from V and 0 bases from J, with 14 bases in between. The CDR3 consists of 15 residues. This CDR3 reads CSASPQGAVNTEAFF. CDR3 nucleotide sequence: TGCAGTGCTAGTCCCCAAGGGGCCGTGAACACTGAAGCTTTCTTT.

The chain carries TRBV3-1 (or the pseudogene TRBV3-2) and TRBJ1-2; 8 nucleotides agree with TRBD1. V shed 0 bases, J shed 10 bases, and the junction held 7 bases outside the gene matches. CDR1 and CDR2 (germline): LGHDT, YNNKEL (reference sequence). The CDR3 has 14 amino acids. This chain's CDR3 is CASSQDGQGAAYTF. The CDR3 nucleotides read TGTGCCAGCAGCCAAGACGGCCAGGGGGCCGCCTACACCTTC.

On this clone itself: This sample also contains other DNA sequences that code for the same CDR3. The chain recombines TRBV6-5 with TRBJ1-2, with unresolved D. The V gene lost 5 bases and the J gene lost 2 bases, with 9 bases spanning the gap. The CDR3 runs 13 residues. Per germline, CDR1 MNHEY and CDR2 SVGAGI. The CDR3 region is CASSPGGNYGYTF. The CDR3 coding sequence is TGTGCCAGCAGTCCGGGAGGCAACTATGGCTACACCTTC.